This T cell receptor beta chain was captured by sequencing in a study of T-cell memory formation after mild COVID-19. TCRdb used MiXCR to reprocess the 5' RACE reads, holding one entry per CDR3 protein. The sample has 300,000 to 400,000 distinct CDR3 sequences, approximately 16% seen once. This clonotype was seen a handful of times. The source material was PBMCs or a T cell subset sorted from them (not recorded which). This TCR was recovered from a man younger than 35 who had mild COVID-19 (a few samples of this study predate the infection). Cell type and time point are not known.

The CDR3 DNA is TGTGCCAGCAGTTACCCGCAGGGGATATCCTACAATGAGCAGTTCTTC. This gives the protein CASSYPQGISYNEQFF. The rearrangement links TRBV6-2 or TRBV6-3 to TRBJ2-1; perhaps TRBD1 as D (6 bases). Germline V gene data show CDR1 as MNHEY and CDR2 as SVGEGT. Trimming shortened V by 2 bases and J by 1 base, and 12 bases separated the two germline ends. This CDR3 has 16 amino acids.